This T cell receptor beta chain was sequenced for a study of shared clonotypes between healthy human individuals. For the study at large: Per-donor plates numbered three CD4 naive, three CD4 memory, two CD8 naive and one CD8 memory. Study-wide findings and caveats: Collection of samples was limited to blood; tissue repertoires likely differ. Clonotypes not shared had lower generation probabilities than those common to all four donors. The study found about 5% of naive CD4 clonotypes shared across several donors.

This CDR3 is built from 14 residues. The junction had 9 bases not matched to a gene; V was cut back by 7 bases and J by 6 bases. Germline V gene sequence: CDR1 MDHEN, CDR2 SYDVKM. Note on this clone: Its antigen is as yet unknown.

Method: immunoSEQ multiplex PCR; TCRdb's copy keeps in-frame clones and lacks some. The sample lists about 600,000 clones; 97% were seen once. The sequencing sample was made of naive CD4+ T cells sorted from blood. Subset described: CD45RA+ positively selected. The chain uses TRBV28 and TRBJ1-2, with 9 bases aligning to TRBD1. This receptor was taken from a woman between 25 and 40 years old in good health. In DNA form, the CDR3 reads TGTGCCAGCATACAGGGGGCGCGAGTCGATGGCTACACCTTC. Protein: CASIQGARVDGYTF.